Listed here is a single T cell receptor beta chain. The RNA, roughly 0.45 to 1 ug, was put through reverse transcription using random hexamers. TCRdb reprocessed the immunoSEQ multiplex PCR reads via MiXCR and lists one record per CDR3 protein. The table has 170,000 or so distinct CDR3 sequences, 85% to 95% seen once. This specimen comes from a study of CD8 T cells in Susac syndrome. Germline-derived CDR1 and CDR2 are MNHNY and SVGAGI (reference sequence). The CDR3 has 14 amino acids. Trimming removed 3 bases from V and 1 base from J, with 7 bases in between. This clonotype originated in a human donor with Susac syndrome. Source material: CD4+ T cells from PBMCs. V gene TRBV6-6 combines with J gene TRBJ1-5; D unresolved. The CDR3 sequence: CASSYAGSNQPQHF. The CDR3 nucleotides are TGTGCCAGCAGTTATGCGGGGAGCAATCAGCCCCAGCATTTT.